The rows below give T cell receptor beta chains drawn from one sample of a study of PD-1 blockade in classical Hodgkin lymphoma. Clones were sequenced by immunoSEQ multiplex PCR, and TCRdb holds only the in-frame ones, with some missing. The sample yields roughly 150,000 clones, 78% seen once. Source: peripheral blood mononuclear cells (PBMCs), taken before the second cycle of nivolumab. The receptors stem from a human donor with classical Hodgkin lymphoma. The CDR3 runs from the conserved cysteine through the conserved F or W. D genes are given only for firm matches. Some rows mark clone size as missing; the rest say once, few, many or name a class of expanded clone.

j_gene	d_gene	abundance	v_gene	CDR3aa	CDR3nt
TRBJ2-7	TRBD2	NA	TRBV5-8	CASSYSGGTYEQYF	TGTGCCAGCAGCTATAGCGGGGGCACCTACGAGCAGTACTTC
TRBJ2-7	NA	NA	TRBV5-1	CASSPEGSYEQYF	TGCGCCAGCAGCCCGGAGGGCTCCTACGAGCAGTACTTC
TRBJ1-2	TRBD1	NA	TRBV28	CASIQGENYGYTF	TGTGCCAGCATACAGGGGGAAAACTATGGCTACACCTTC
TRBJ1-1	NA	NA	TRBV5-1	CASSLGDGNTEAFF	TGCGCCAGCAGCTTGGGGGACGGAAACACTGAAGCTTTCTTT
TRBJ1-4	NA	NA	TRBV10-3	CAIKGTRNEKLFF	TGTGCCATCAAGGGGACGAGGAATGAAAAACTGTTTTTT
TRBJ1-4	TRBD1	NA	TRBV18	CASAKTGVIATNEKLFF	TGTGCCAGCGCCAAGACAGGGGTTATTGCAACTAATGAAAAACTGTTTTTT
TRBJ2-7	TRBD2	NA	TRBV11-2	CASSLDRASGLYEQYF	TGTGCCAGCAGCTTAGATCGGGCTAGCGGCTTATACGAGCAGTACTTC
TRBJ1-6	TRBD1	few	TRBV10-3	CAISEGVAGGNSPLHF	TGTGCCATCAGTGAGGGCGTGGCAGGGGGTAATTCACCCCTCCACTTT
TRBJ2-1	TRBD1	NA	TRBV7-6	CASSFRDRDGYNEQFF	TGTGCCAGCAGCTTTCGGGACAGGGATGGCTACAATGAGCAGTTCTTC
TRBJ2-3	NA	once	TRBV2	CASSPSLDTQYF	TGTGCCAGCAGCCCTTCTTTGGATACGCAGTATTTT
TRBJ1-3	NA	NA	TRBV4-1	CASSLGTVSSGNTIYF	TGCGCCAGCAGCCTCGGGACCGTCAGCTCTGGAAACACCATATATTTT
TRBJ1-6	NA	NA	TRBV10-3	CAISGTVDSPLHF	TGTGCCATCAGTGGGACAGTGGATTCACCCCTCCACTTT
TRBJ2-5	NA	once	TRBV11-2	CASSLRGETQYF	TGTGCCAGCAGCTTGCGGGGCGAGACCCAGTACTTC
TRBJ2-1	NA	NA	TRBV2	CASSERTGYNEQFF	TGTGCCAGCAGTGAGCGGACTGGCTACAATGAGCAGTTCTTC
TRBJ1-2	NA	NA	TRBV28	CAEGAQNYGYTF	TGTGCCGAAGGGGCTCAGAACTATGGCTACACCTTC
TRBJ2-1	TRBD1	NA	TRBV5-4	CASSRQGEGFYNEQFF	TGTGCCAGCAGCCGACAGGGTGAAGGCTTTTACAATGAGCAGTTCTTC
TRBJ2-3	NA	NA	TRBV20-1	CSVRAGDTQYF	TGCAGTGTCCGGGCCGGCGATACGCAGTATTTT
TRBJ2-3	TRBD1	NA	TRBV28	CASSTRTGDVTDTQYF	TGTGCCAGCAGTACCCGGACAGGGGATGTGACAGATACGCAGTATTTT
TRBJ2-5	TRBD2	NA	TRBV4-1	CASSLTGTSGVQETQYF	TGCGCCAGCAGCCTCACCGGGACTAGCGGGGTGCAAGAGACCCAGTACTTC
TRBJ2-6	NA	NA	TRBV7-7	CASQGSGANVLTF	TGTGCCAGCCAGGGCTCTGGGGCCAACGTCCTGACTTTC
TRBJ2-3	NA	NA	TRBV6-5	CASSDQPRNTQYF	TGTGCCAGCAGCGACCAACCCCGAAATACGCAGTATTTT
TRBJ1-4	NA	NA	TRBV7-9	CASSLVGTNEKLFF	TGTGCCAGCAGCTTAGTAGGGACTAATGAAAAACTGTTTTTT
TRBJ2-2	NA	NA	TRBV5-4	CASSLALGDTGELFF	TGTGCCAGCAGCTTGGCCCTCGGGGACACCGGGGAGCTGTTTTTT
TRBJ2-3	NA	once	TRBV10-1	CASSELRTWSCTDTQYF	TGCGCCAGCAGTGAGCTCCGAACTTGGAGCTGCACAGATACGCAGTATTTT
TRBJ2-2	NA	NA	TRBV10-3	CAKSGTGELFF	TGTGCCAAATCGGGGACCGGGGAGCTGTTTTTT
TRBJ2-7	NA	NA	TRBV9	CASSVGGGGSYEQYF	TGTGCCAGCAGCGTGGGAGGTGGCGGCTCCTACGAGCAGTACTTC
TRBJ2-3	TRBD2	few	TRBV7-2	CASSPRTLLAGTTDTQYF	TGTGCCAGCAGCCCGCGAACGTTACTAGCGGGGACCACAGATACGCAGTATTTT
TRBJ2-6	TRBD1	NA	TRBV10-3	CAITRGQGANVLTF	TGTGCCATCACAAGGGGGCAAGGGGCCAACGTCCTGACTTTC
TRBJ2-2	NA	NA	TRBV6-1	CASSELQNTGELFF	TGTGCCAGCAGTGAATTACAGAACACCGGGGAGCTGTTTTTT
TRBJ2-7	TRBD2	NA	TRBV9	CASSVGLAGLYEQYF	TGTGCCAGCAGCGTAGGACTAGCGGGATTGTACGAGCAGTACTTC
TRBJ2-7	NA	NA	TRBV6-1	CASSRRDEQYF	TGTGCCAGCAGCCGACGGGACGAGCAGTACTTC
TRBJ2-5	TRBD1	NA	TRBV2	CASSYLRDRSETQYF	TGTGCCAGCAGCTACCTCCGGGACAGATCAGAGACCCAGTACTTC
TRBJ2-7	NA	NA	TRBV5-6	CASSLDRIYEQYF	TGTGCCAGCAGCTTGGACAGAATCTACGAGCAGTACTTC
TRBJ1-5	TRBD1	NA	TRBV6-5	CASSRDRKSLQPQHF	TGTGCCAGCAGTAGGGACAGAAAAAGCCTTCAGCCCCAGCATTTT
TRBJ1-3	NA	NA	TRBV7-9	CASSLTAVSPSGNTIYF	TGTGCCAGCAGCTTAACGGCAGTATCCCCCTCTGGAAACACCATATATTTT
TRBJ2-7	TRBD2	NA	TRBV11-1	CASSLGLAGTYEQYF	TGTGCCAGCAGCTTAGGCCTAGCGGGAACCTACGAGCAGTACTTC
TRBJ2-7	NA	NA	TRBV7-9	CASSPFGGNSYEQYF	TGTGCCAGCAGCCCTTTCGGGGGAAACTCCTACGAGCAGTACTTC
TRBJ2-1	NA	NA	TRBV6-5	CASSSNTGGANEQFF	TGTGCCAGCAGTTCGAACACAGGGGGGGCCAATGAGCAGTTCTTC
TRBJ1-1	TRBD1	NA	TRBV28	CASSLMIQGTEAFF	TGTGCCAGCAGTTTAATGATACAGGGGACTGAAGCTTTCTTT
TRBJ2-3	TRBD1	NA	TRBV29-1	CSIPPGQGSTDTQYF	TGCAGCATCCCACCGGGACAGGGGAGCACAGATACGCAGTATTTT
TRBJ2-1	TRBD2	NA	TRBV28	CASSPLRVAGSDEQFF	TGTGCCAGCAGTCCCCTGAGGGTAGCGGGTAGCGATGAGCAGTTCTTC
TRBJ2-7	NA	few	TRBV25-1	CASGNTNYEQYF	TGTGCCAGCGGTAATACTAACTACGAGCAGTACTTC
TRBJ2-5	NA	NA	TRBV29-1	CSVERETQYF	TGCAGCGTTGAGCGAGAGACCCAGTACTTC
TRBJ2-7	TRBD1	few	TRBV6-5	CASKVMGTASYEQYF	TGTGCCAGCAAAGTTATGGGGACAGCCTCCTACGAGCAGTACTTC
TRBJ2-1	NA	NA	TRBV4-3	CASSQVQSGRSYNEQFF	TGCGCCAGCAGCCAAGTTCAGTCAGGTCGGTCCTACAATGAGCAGTTCTTC
TRBJ1-2	NA	NA	TRBV28	CASSLDGNYGYTF	TGTGCCAGCAGTCTCGACGGGAACTATGGCTACACCTTC
TRBJ1-3	TRBD1	NA	TRBV6-4	CASSVRQGRTGNTIYF	TGTGCCAGCAGTGTGAGACAGGGGAGGACTGGAAACACCATATATTTT
TRBJ1-5	TRBD1	NA	TRBV18	CASSLQGGDQPQHF	TGTGCCAGCTCACTACAGGGGGGAGATCAGCCCCAGCATTTT
TRBJ1-5	NA	NA	TRBV10-3	CAISAKGGSNQPQHF	TGTGCCATCAGTGCGAAAGGGGGTAGCAATCAGCCCCAGCATTTT
TRBJ2-2	NA	NA	TRBV5-1	CASSLGVQGTGELFF	TGCGCCAGCAGCTTGGGAGTCCAGGGGACCGGGGAGCTGTTTTTT
TRBJ1-3	NA	few	TRBV19	CASTPVGGPTRAGNTIYF	TGTGCCAGTACCCCGGTTGGGGGCCCGACCAGGGCTGGAAACACCATATATTTT
TRBJ2-5	NA	NA	TRBV6-6	CASLRALQETQYF	TGTGCCAGCCTGCGGGCCCTCCAAGAGACCCAGTACTTC
TRBJ2-2	NA	NA	TRBV6-6	CASKDPLGSGELFF	TGTGCCAGCAAGGACCCTCTCGGGAGCGGGGAGCTGTTTTTT
TRBJ1-6	NA	once	TRBV19	CASSIRTQGNSPLHF	TGTGCCAGTAGTATAAGAACACAGGGCAATTCACCCCTCCACTTT